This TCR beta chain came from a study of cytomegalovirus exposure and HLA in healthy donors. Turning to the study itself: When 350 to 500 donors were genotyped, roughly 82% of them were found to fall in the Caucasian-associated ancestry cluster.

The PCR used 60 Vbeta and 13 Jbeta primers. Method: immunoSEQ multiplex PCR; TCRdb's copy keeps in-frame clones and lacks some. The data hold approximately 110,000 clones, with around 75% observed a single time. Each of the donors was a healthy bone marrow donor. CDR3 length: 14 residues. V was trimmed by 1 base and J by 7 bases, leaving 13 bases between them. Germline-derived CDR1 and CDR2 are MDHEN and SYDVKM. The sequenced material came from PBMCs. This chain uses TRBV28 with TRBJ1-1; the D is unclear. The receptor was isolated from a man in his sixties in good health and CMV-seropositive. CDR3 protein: CASSLYVRVGEAFF. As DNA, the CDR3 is TGTGCCAGCAGTTTATACGTGAGGGTGGGTGAAGCTTTCTTT. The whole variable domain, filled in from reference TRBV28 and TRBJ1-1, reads DVKVTQSSRYLVKRTGEKVFLECVQDMDHENMFWYRQDPGLGLRLIYFSYDVKMKEKGDIPEGYSVSREKKERFSLILESASTNQTSMYLCASSLYVRVGEAFFGQGTRLTVV.